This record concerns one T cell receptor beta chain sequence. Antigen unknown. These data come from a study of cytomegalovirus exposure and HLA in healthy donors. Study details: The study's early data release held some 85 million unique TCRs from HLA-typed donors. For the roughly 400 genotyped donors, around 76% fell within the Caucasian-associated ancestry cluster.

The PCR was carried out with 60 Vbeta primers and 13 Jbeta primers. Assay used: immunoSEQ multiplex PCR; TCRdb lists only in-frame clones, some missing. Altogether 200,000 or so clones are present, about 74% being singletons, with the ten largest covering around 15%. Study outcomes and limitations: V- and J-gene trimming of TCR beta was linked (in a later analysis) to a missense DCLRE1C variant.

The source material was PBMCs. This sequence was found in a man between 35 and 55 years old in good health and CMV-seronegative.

The DNA of the CDR3 is TGTGCCAGCAGTGAATGGACAGTACTGCCTAATTCACCCCTCCACTTT. This sequence encodes CASSEWTVLPNSPLHF. This chain connects TRBV25-1 to TRBJ1-6; weak D call: TRBD1 (6 bases). The CDR3 length is 16 residues. CDR1 MGHDK and CDR2 SYGVNS come from the germline V gene. Trimming removed 1 base from V and 6 bases from J, with 13 bases in between.